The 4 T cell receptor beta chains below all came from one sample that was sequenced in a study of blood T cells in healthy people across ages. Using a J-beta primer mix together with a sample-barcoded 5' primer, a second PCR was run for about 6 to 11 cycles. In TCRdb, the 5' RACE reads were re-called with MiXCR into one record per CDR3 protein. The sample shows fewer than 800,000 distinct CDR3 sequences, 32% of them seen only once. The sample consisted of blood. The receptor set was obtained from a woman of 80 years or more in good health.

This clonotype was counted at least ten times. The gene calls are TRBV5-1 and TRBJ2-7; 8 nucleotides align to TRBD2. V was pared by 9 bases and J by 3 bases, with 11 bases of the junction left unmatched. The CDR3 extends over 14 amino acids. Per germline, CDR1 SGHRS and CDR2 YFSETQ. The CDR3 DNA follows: TGCGCCACCTCACGGCAAGCGGGGGACTACGAGCAGTACTTC. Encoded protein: CATSRQAGDYEQYF.

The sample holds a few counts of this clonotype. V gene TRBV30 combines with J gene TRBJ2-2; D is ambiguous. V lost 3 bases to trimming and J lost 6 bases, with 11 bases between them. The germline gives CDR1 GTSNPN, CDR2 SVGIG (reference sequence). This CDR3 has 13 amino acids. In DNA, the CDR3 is TGTGCCTGGAGACCAAGCCTATCCGGGGAGCTGTTTTTT. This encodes CAWRPSLSGELFF. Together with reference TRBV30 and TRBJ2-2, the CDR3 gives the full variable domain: SQTIHQWPATLVQPVGSPLSLECTVEGTSNPNLYWYRQAAGRGLQLLFYSVGIGQISSEVPQNLSASRPQDRQFILSSKKLLLSDSGFYLCAWRPSLSGELFFGEGSRLTVL.

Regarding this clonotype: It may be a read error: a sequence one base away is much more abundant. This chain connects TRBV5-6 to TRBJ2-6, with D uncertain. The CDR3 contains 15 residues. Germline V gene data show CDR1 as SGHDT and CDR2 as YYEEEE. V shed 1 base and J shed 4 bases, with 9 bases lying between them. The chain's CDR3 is CASSLLISGANVLTF. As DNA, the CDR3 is TGTGCCAGCAGCTTGCTTATATCCGGGGCCAACGTCCTGACTTTC.

CDR3 DNA sequence: TGTGCCAGCAGCTTAGGGAGCGGGGGTTTCTACGAGCAGTACTTC. Encoded protein: CASSLGSGGFYEQYF. This sequence joins TRBV7-2 and TRBJ2-7; 8 bases are shared with TRBD2. The CDR3 is 15 residues long. The V gene's germline CDR1 is SGHTA and CDR2 FQGNSA. After removal of 1 base from V and 3 bases from J, the junction contained 5 bases not matched to a gene.